This T cell receptor beta chain was sequenced for a study of blood T cell repertoires in COVID-19. As for the study in general: Samples of COVID-19 (acute and convalescent) were obtained from the United States, Italy and Spain. PBMCs, B-cell-depleted T cells, or T cells provided the cDNA or gDNA that made up the material.

Under the authors' procedure: Reference gene primer amplification gave nucleated cell count estimates. Generated by immunoSEQ multiplex PCR, the TCRdb table keeps only in-frame clones and is missing some. That table gives V, J and clone size, and the DNA gave D and trimming. The sample has about 50,000 clones; about nine tenths are singletons. Sequenced input: peripheral blood. The receptor was isolated from a human donor in a cohort sampled during active COVID-19.

CDR3 protein: CASSSMQGSTDTQYF. The DNA for the CDR3 is TGTGCCAGCAGCTCCATGCAGGGTAGCACAGATACGCAGTATTTT. The chain links TRBV6-5 to TRBJ2-3; possible D gene TRBD1, 5 bases. The V end lost 6 bases, the J end lost 0 bases, and 13 bases lay between the germline ends. This CDR3 region has 15 residues. Per germline, CDR1 MNHEY and CDR2 SVGAGI.